This T cell receptor beta chain was retrieved from a study of blood T cell repertoires in COVID-19 (dated by TCRdb to the early 2020s). Regarding the study in general: Samples from collaborators originated in the United States, Italy and Spain and spanned both the acute and convalescent phases of COVID-19. The material from the prospective study consisted of cDNA or gDNA derived from T cells, B-cell-depleted T cells, or PBMCs. Subjects who had been exposed to COVID-19, were actively infected with it, or had recovered from it provided the deeply sampled blood TCRbeta repertoires that made up the dataset. The repertoires were made available in a free public database intended to serve as a resource for research on the immune response to SARS-CoV-2. The samples were drawn from the first 160 participants of the ongoing ImmuneRACE study and from 950 to 1,500 subjects provided by 6 global collaborators. Sample metadata almost always included a de-identified subject ID, COVID-19 status, age in years and sex. Where available, HLA class I and class II types were obtained from metadata supplied by the sample provider rather than from assay-based typing. Broader findings and caveats from the paper: The quantity of clinical and demographic metadata differed by source and by participant and was supplied without curation.

Participants in the prospective study were aged roughly 18 to 100 years, lived in under 30 United States geographic areas, and enrolled through a virtual design. Cohort assignment in the prospective study relied on participant-reported clinical history from a screening survey and a study questionnaire. Exposed participants had been in contact with someone with a PCR-confirmed or clinician-diagnosed COVID-19 case within 2 weeks of study entry. Mobile phlebotomists in the prospective study collected whole blood, serum and a nasopharyngeal or oropharyngeal swab from every participant. Additional blood draws and questionnaires over an approximately 2-month period could optionally be provided by prospective study participants. Prospective study blood samples were shipped either frozen or at room temperature before DNA extraction. Notes on this clone: The antigen it recognizes is unknown. Base quality data are lacking; no much larger clone is found one base away.

Germline trimming: 3 bases from V, 10 bases from J; junction bases outside gene matches: 9. CDR1 is given as MDHEN and CDR2 as SYDVKM, both from the germline V gene. The CDR3 covers 14 residues, taking in both the cysteine and the phenylalanine. The sequence is cut down to CDR3 DNA, 42 bases in frame from base 1. TCRbeta CDR3 regions were amplified from genomic DNA using the immunoSEQ Assay, a bias-controlled multiplex PCR. The study's processing was this. The number of nucleated cells in each sample was estimated by amplification of reference gene primers within the assay. To quantify the absolute abundance of each unique TCRbeta CDR3 rearrangement, sequence reads were collapsed and filtered. For each sample, productive Simpson clonality was calculated by taking the square root of Simpson's diversity index across productive rearrangements. TCRdb limited this immuneACCESS table to in-frame rearrangements with V and J called. A share of clones is missing; checked studies link under half to unresolved V genes, and the rest is unexplained. V, J and clone size were drawn from that table, and D and trimming were deduced from the DNA. Present in this sample are 220,000 or so clones, almost 90% of which were seen just once. The ten largest clonotypes hold about 15% of the sample.

This sequence originates from a man aged 25-45 years who had been exposed to COVID-19. Sample: PBMCs or T cells enriched from blood (not recorded which). The V and J segments used are TRBV28 and TRBJ2-7; TRBD1 fits 10 bases in the junction. The DNA reads TGTGCCAGCAGTTTCGTGGGACAGGGGTCAGGACAGTACTTC. This sequence encodes CASSFVGQGSGQYF.